This T cell receptor (beta chain) is from a study of T-cell reconstitution after alpha-beta-depleted transplantation in children. Study-level points and caveats: A year post-transplant, T-cell counts and diversity derived mostly from newly produced T cells.

A word on this clonotype: Its matching antigen is unknown.

Trimming removed 5 bases from V and 2 bases from J; junction bases left unmatched: 12. Germline V CDR1 and CDR2: LGHDT, YNNKEL (reference sequence). This CDR3 is built from 18 residues. The TCRbeta library incorporated unique molecular identifiers. TCRdb used MiXCR to reprocess the PCR reads, holding one entry per CDR3 protein. Here the sample spans 700,000 to 950,000 distinct CDR3 sequences, around 17% being singletons. The chain has TRBV3-1 and TRBJ2-5; 12 nucleotides align to TRBD2. The sequence derives from a male patient younger than 18 who had a stem cell transplant for acute lymphoblastic leukemia, so the T cells may come from the graft donor. Sequenced material: PBMCs, mostly from graft donor cells, taken 360 days after TCRalphabeta/CD19-depleted stem cell transplant. CDR3 coding DNA: TGTGCCAGCAGCGCCCGACCGGGGACTAGCGGGCAGCAAGAGACCCAGTACTTC. Encoded protein: CASSARPGTSGQQETQYF.